Judged by abundance, the clone carrying this T cell receptor (beta chain) is medium-sized (0.01 to 0.1%). Antigen specificity is unknown. Follow-up blood was drawn about 14 weeks, roughly three months, after antiretroviral therapy began. All unsorted peripheral T cells were captured because whole blood was used without fractionation. CDR1 SGHRS and CDR2 YFSETQ come from the germline V gene. This CDR3 has 15 amino acids. V lost 0 bases, J lost 8 bases, and 17 bases lay in between. The data were taken from a study of HIV-infected patients and healthy controls. Regarding the study as a whole: MAIT alpha-chain CDR3s were frequent in healthy controls, depleted in HIV+.

Around 450 ng RNA was reverse transcribed with alpha and beta constant-region primers. Alpha and beta chain libraries were made separately by chain-specific third strand synthesis with multiplexing indices. A 5' RACE adapter with a random hexamer and the SP2 primer site was joined to cDNA. The SP2 site served as the priming point for second strand synthesis. A 12-nucleotide barcode per molecule came from two concatenated random hexamers added pre-amplification. TCRdb called the 5' RACE reads again in MiXCR, with one record for every CDR3 protein. The table shows several thousand distinct CDR3 sequences, with under 8% occurring only once.

The material sequenced was blood, taken during antiretroviral therapy. The sequence was obtained from an adult with HIV infection. The chain couples TRBV5-1 to TRBJ1-2; weak D call: TRBD1 (6 bases). CDR3 amino acids: CASSLAQQGAGGYTF. CDR3 bases: TGCGCCAGCAGCTTGGCCCAACAGGGAGCTGGAGGCTACACCTTC.